This T cell receptor beta chain comes out of a study of a mutant IDH1 vaccine in newly diagnosed glioma. In the study overall: The earlier regimen, radiotherapy, temozolomide, or both, was most often both.

About this clone itself: Its antigen is currently unknown.

The trim removed 0 bases at V and 1 base at J, leaving 7 bases unmatched. This CDR3 region has 18 residues. Germline V gene lookup returns CDR1 SGDLS and CDR2 YYNGEE. Sample time point: week 11, during vaccination. Every vaccination contained 300 ug of the mutant IDH1 20-mer peptide and was paired with topical imiquimod. Sequenced by immunoSEQ multiplex PCR; TCRdb stores in-frame clones only, minus some. The sample holds roughly 130,000 clones, over 75% seen once. This chain uses TRBV9 with TRBJ2-3, with 11 bases matching TRBD2. Sample: PBMCs, taken from a glioma patient whose treatment included an IDH1 peptide vaccine. The TCR originated in a man aged 35 to 55 with glioma. The CDR3 is CASSVELAGAVGTDTQYF. CDR3 in DNA: TGTGCCAGCAGCGTAGAACTAGCGGGAGCTGTGGGCACAGATACGCAGTATTTT.